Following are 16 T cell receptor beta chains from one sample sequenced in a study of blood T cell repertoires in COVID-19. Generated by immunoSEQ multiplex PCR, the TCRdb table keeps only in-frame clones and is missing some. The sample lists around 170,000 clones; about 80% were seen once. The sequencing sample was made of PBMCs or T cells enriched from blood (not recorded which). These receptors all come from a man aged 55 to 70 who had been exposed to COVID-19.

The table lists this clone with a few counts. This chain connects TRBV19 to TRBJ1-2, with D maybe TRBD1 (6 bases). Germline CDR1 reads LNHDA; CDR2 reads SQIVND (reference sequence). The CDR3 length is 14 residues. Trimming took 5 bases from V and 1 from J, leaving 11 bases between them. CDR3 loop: CASSGDTLNYGYTF. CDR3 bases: TGTGCCAGTAGTGGGGACACCCTTAACTATGGCTACACCTTC.

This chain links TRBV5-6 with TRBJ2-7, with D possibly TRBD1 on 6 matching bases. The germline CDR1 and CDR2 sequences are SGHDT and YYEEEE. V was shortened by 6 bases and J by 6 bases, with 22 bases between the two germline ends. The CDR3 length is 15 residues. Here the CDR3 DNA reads TGTGCCAGCACTCCGACAGGTGGCCGTGGTCGCGAGCAGTACTTC. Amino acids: CASTPTGGRGREQYF.

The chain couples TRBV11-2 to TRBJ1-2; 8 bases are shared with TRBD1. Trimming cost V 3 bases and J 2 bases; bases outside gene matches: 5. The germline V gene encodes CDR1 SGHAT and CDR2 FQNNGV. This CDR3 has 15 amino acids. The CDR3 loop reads CASSLGQVQNYGYTF. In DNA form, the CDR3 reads TGTGCCAGCAGCTTGGGACAGGTCCAGAACTATGGCTACACCTTC. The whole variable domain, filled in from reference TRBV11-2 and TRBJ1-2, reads EAGVAQSPRYKIIEKRQSVAFWCNPISGHATLYWYQQILGQGPKLLIQFQNNGVVDDSQLPKDRFSAERLKGVDSTLKIQPAKLEDSAVYLCASSLGQVQNYGYTFGSGTRLTVV.

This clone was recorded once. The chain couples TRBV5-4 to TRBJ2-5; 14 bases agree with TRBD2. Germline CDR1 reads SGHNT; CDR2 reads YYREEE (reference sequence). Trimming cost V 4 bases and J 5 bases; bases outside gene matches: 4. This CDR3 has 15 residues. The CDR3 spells CASSLGLAGVETQYF. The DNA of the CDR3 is TGTGCCAGCAGCCTGGGACTAGCGGGAGTCGAGACCCAGTACTTC.

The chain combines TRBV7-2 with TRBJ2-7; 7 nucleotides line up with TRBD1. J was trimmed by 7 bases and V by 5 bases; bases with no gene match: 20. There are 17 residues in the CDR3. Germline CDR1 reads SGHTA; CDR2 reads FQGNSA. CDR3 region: CASSLNFGTARLSEQYF. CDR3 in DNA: TGTGCCAGCAGCCTAAATTTTGGGACAGCCCGCTTAAGTGAGCAGTACTTC.

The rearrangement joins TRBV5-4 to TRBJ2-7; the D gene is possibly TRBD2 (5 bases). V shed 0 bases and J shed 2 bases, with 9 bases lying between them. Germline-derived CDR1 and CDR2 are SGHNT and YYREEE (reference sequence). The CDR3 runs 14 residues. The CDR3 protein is CASSLDRGTYEQYF. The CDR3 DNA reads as TGTGCCAGCAGCTTGGATCGGGGTACCTACGAGCAGTACTTC. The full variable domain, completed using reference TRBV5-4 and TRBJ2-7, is ETGVTQSPTHLIKTRGQQVTLRCSSQSGHNTVSWYQQALGQGPQFIFQYYREEENGRGNFPPRFSGLQFPNYSSELNVNALELDDSALYLCASSLDRGTYEQYFGPGTRLTVT.

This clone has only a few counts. For the CDR3, the DNA is TGTGCCAGCAGCCCTGGGACAGAGCCTGAAGCTTTCTTT. This codes for CASSPGTEPEAFF. The chain carries TRBV5-6 and TRBJ1-1, with 7 bases aligning to TRBD1. Germline V lookup: CDR1 SGHDT, CDR2 YYEEEE. The CDR3 spans 13 residues. Trimming removed 4 bases from V and 6 bases from J; junction bases left unmatched: 6.

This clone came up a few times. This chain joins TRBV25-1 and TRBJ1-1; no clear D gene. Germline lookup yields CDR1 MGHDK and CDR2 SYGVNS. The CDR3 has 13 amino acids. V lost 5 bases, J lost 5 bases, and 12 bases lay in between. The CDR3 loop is CASSPPGWTEAFF. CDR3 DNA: TGTGCCAGCAGTCCCCCCGGGTGGACTGAAGCTTTCTTT. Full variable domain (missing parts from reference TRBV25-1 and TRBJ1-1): EADIYQTPRYLVIGTGKKITLECSQTMGHDKMYWYQQDPGMELHLIHYSYGVNSTEKGDLSSESTVSRIRTEHFPLTLESARPSHTSQYLCASSPPGWTEAFFGQGTRLTVV.

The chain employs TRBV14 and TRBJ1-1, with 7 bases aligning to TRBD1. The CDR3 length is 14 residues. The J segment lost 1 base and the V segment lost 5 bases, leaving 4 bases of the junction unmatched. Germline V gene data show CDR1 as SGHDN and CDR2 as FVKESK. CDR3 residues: CASSARQGNTEAFF. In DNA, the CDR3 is TGTGCCAGCAGCGCTCGACAGGGGAACACTGAAGCTTTCTTT.

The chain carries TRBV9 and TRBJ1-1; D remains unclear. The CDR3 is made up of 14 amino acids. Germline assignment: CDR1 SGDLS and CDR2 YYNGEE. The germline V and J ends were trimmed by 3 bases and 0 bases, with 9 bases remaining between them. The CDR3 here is CASSDWPMNTEAFF. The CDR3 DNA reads TGTGCCAGCAGCGATTGGCCCATGAACACTGAAGCTTTCTTT.

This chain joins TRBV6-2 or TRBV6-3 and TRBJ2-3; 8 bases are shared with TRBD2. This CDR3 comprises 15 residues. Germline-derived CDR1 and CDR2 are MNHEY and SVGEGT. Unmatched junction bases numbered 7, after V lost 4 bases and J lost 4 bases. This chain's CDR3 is CASSLPSGRPDTQYF. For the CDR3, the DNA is TGTGCCAGCAGTTTGCCTAGCGGGCGCCCAGATACGCAGTATTTT.

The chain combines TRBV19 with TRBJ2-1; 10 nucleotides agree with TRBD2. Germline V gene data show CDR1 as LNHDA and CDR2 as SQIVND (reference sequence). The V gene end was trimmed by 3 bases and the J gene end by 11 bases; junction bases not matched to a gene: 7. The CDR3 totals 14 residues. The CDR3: CASSIQASGSKQFF. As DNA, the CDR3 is TGTGCCAGTAGTATCCAGGCTAGCGGGAGTAAGCAGTTCTTC. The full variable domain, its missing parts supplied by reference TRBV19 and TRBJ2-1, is DGGITQSPKYLFRKEGQNVTLSCEQNLNHDAMYWYRQDPGQGLRLIYYSQIVNDFQKGDIAEGYSVSREKKESFPLTVTSAQKNPTAFYLCASSIQASGSKQFFGPGTRLTVL.

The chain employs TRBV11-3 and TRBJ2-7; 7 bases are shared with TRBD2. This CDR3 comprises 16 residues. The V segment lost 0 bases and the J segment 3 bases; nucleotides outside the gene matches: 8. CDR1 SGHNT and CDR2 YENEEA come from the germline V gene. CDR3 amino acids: CASSLDLASGVYEQYF. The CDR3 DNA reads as TGTGCCAGCAGCTTAGATTTGGCTAGCGGAGTCTACGAGCAGTACTTC.

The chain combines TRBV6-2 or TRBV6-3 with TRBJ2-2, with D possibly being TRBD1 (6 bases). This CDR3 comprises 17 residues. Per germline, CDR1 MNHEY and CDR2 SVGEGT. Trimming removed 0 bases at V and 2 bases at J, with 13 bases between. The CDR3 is CASSYSGAELNTGELFF. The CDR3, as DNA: TGTGCCAGCAGTTACTCGGGGGCAGAATTAAACACCGGGGAGCTGTTTTTT.

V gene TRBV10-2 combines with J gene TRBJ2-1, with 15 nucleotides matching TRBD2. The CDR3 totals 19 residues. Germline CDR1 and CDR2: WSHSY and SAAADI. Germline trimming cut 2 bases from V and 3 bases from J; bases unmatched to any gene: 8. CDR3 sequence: CASSEGLAGGLGYYNEQFF. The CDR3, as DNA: TGCGCCAGCAGTGAGGGACTAGCGGGAGGGCTGGGTTACTACAATGAGCAGTTCTTC.

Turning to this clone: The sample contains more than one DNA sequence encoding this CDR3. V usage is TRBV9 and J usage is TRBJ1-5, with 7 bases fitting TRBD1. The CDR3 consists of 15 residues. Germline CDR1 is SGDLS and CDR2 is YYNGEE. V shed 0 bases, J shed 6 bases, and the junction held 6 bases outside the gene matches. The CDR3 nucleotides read TGTGCCAGCAGCGTAGCGGGGCAGGGGGGTCAGCCCCAGCATTTT. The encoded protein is CASSVAGQGGQPQHF. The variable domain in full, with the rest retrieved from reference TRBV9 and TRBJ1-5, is DSGVTQTPKHLITATGQRVTLRCSPRSGDLSVYWYQQSLDQGLQFLIQYYNGEERAKGNILERFSAQQFPDLHSELNLSSLELGDSALYFCASSVAGQGGQPQHFGDGTRLSIL.